Below, 23 T cell receptor beta chains from the same sample are listed, as sequenced in a study of radiotherapy plus CTLA-4 blockade in lung cancer. TCRdb keeps only in-frame clones here, not all; method: immunoSEQ multiplex PCR. The data contain tens of thousands of clones, approximately 80% of them singletons. The source material was peripheral blood, sampled from a patient treated with radiotherapy plus ipilimumab. The receptor source for this set is a human donor with non-small cell lung cancer whose response to radiotherapy plus ipilimumab could not be evaluated.

The J gene is TRBJ2-5, the V gene TRBV7-2; no firm D call. The V gene lost 3 bases and the J gene lost 1 base, with 3 bases spanning the gap. Germline V gene sequence: CDR1 SGHTA, CDR2 FQGNSA. The CDR3 spans 12 residues. Here the CDR3 reads CASSFSQETQYF. CDR3 nucleotide sequence: TGTGCCAGCAGCTTCAGCCAAGAGACCCAGTACTTC.

The rearrangement joins TRBV5-6 to TRBJ1-1, with 7 positions matching TRBD1. CDR3 length equals 14 residues. V lost 1 base, J lost 4 bases, and 4 bases stayed unmatched. CDR1 is SGHDT and CDR2 is YYEEEE in the germline V gene. CDR3 nucleotides: TGTGCCAGCAGCTTGACAGGGGTGGGCACTGAAGCTTTCTTT. Translating gives CASSLTGVGTEAFF.

J is TRBJ2-7 and V is TRBV7-2; 7 bases align to TRBD2. CDR1 and CDR2 from the germline V gene are SGHTA and FQGNSA. The CDR3 has 16 residues. Unmatched junction bases numbered 11, after V lost 5 bases and J lost 1 base. DNA of the CDR3: TGTGCCAGCAGCAGACCTATCGCGGGAGTGTCCTACGAGCAGTACTTC. Residues: CASSRPIAGVSYEQYF. Looking up the rest from reference TRBV7-2 and TRBJ2-7 gives the full variable domain: GAGVSQSPSNKVTEKGKDVELRCDPISGHTALYWYRQSLGQGLEFLIYFQGNSAPDKSGLPSDRFSAERTGGSVSTLTIQRTQQEDSAVYLCASSRPIAGVSYEQYFGPGTRLTVT.

The chain carries TRBV6-4 and TRBJ1-5; no clear D gene. Germline V gene sequence: CDR1 MRHNA, CDR2 SNTAGT. V gave up 3 bases and J gave up 2 bases, with 8 bases separating them. The CDR3 covers 14 residues. The CDR3 loop is CASSEQQGNQPQHF. CDR3 coding DNA: TGTGCCAGCAGTGAACAGCAGGGCAATCAGCCCCAGCATTTT.

This clone appeared a few times. V is TRBV4-1 and J is TRBJ2-3; D might be TRBD1 (6 bases). With 0 bases removed from V and 5 bases from J, the gap between germline ends came to 12 bases. The CDR3 is 15 residues long. Germline V gives CDR1 MGHRA, CDR2 YSYEKL. The CDR3 sequence: CASSQEHQGLDTQYF. The DNA for the CDR3 is TGCGCCAGCAGCCAAGAACACCAGGGGTTAGATACGCAGTATTTT.

The chain combines TRBV19 with TRBJ2-2; 13 bases are a match to TRBD2. Germline V lookup: CDR1 LNHDA, CDR2 SQIVND (reference sequence). Trimming removed 7 bases from V and 2 bases from J; junction bases left unmatched: 4. The CDR3 contains 16 residues. The CDR3 here is CASKTSGGINTGELFF. In nucleotides, the CDR3 is TGTGCCAGTAAGACTAGCGGGGGGATAAACACCGGGGAGCTGTTTTTT.

This chain links TRBV2 with TRBJ1-4; the D is unclear. V lost 3 bases to trimming and J lost 7 bases, with 12 bases between them. The CDR3 is 14 residues long. Germline assignment: CDR1 SNHLY and CDR2 FYNNEI. The CDR3 sequence: CASSDEASGEKLFF. The CDR3 DNA sequence: TGTGCCAGCAGTGACGAGGCTAGCGGTGAAAAACTGTTTTTT.

The chain combines TRBV2 with TRBJ1-4; TRBD1 might be the D (5 bases). The germline V gene encodes CDR1 SNHLY and CDR2 FYNNEI. This CDR3 region has 14 residues. With 4 bases removed from V and 0 bases from J, the gap between germline ends came to 6 bases. CDR3 residues: CASSAGSTNEKLFF. DNA of the CDR3: TGTGCCAGCAGTGCAGGGTCAACTAATGAAAAACTGTTTTTT.

The chain couples TRBV28 to TRBJ1-2, with D unclear. This CDR3 has 13 residues. Looked up from germline, CDR1 is MDHEN and CDR2 is SYDVKM. Trimming stripped 1 base from V and 5 bases from J, with 8 bases between. This CDR3 reads CASSLSGLYGYTF. DNA for the CDR3: TGTGCCAGCAGTTTATCTGGACTTTATGGCTACACCTTC.

The chain combines TRBV7-6 with TRBJ1-1; D is unresolved. The CDR3 has 14 residues. CDR1 and CDR2 from the germline V gene are SGHVS and FNYEAQ. The V end lost 5 bases, the J end lost 0 bases, and 10 bases lay between the germline ends. CDR3 in DNA: TGTGCCAGCAGCCGTGACACCATGAACACTGAAGCTTTCTTT. Translated: CASSRDTMNTEAFF. Full variable domain (rest looked up from reference TRBV7-6 and TRBJ1-1): GAGVSQSPRYKVTKRGQDVALRCDPISGHVSLYWYRQALGQGPEFLTYFNYEAQQDKSGLPNDRFSAERPEGSISTLTIQRTEQRDSAMYRCASSRDTMNTEAFFGQGTRLTVV.

The chain couples TRBV27 to TRBJ2-1; TRBD1 matches at 8 bases. The CDR3 contains 14 residues. Germline V gene lookup returns CDR1 MNHEY and CDR2 SMNVEV (reference sequence). V was pared by 5 bases and J by 7 bases, with 7 bases of the junction left unmatched. CDR3 loop: CASSTRTGWNEQFF. For the CDR3, the DNA is TGTGCCAGCAGTACCCGGACAGGGTGGAATGAGCAGTTCTTC.

This clone is classed as medium-sized. The rearrangement uses TRBV2 and TRBJ1-3, with 7 bases matching TRBD1. V lost 9 bases to trimming and J lost 6 bases; unmatched junction nucleotides: 11. This CDR3 has 14 amino acids. CDR1 is SNHLY, CDR2 FYNNEI, per germline. CDR3 residues: CASIPRQGENTIYF. DNA of the CDR3: TGTGCCAGTATCCCGAGACAGGGAGAAAACACCATATATTTT. The full variable domain, rest sourced from reference TRBV2 and TRBJ1-3, is EPEVTQTPSHQVTQMGQEVILRCVPISNHLYFYWYRQILGQKVEFLVSFYNNEISEKSEIFDDQFSVERPDGSNFTLKIRSTKLEDSAMYFCASIPRQGENTIYFGEGSWLTVV.

CDR3 sequence: CASSSNRGPSSGNTIYF. The CDR3, as DNA: TGTGCCAGCAGCAGCAACAGGGGGCCCTCCTCTGGAAACACCATATATTTT. The chain combines TRBV9 with TRBJ1-3; 9 positions agree with TRBD1. The J segment lost 0 bases and the V segment lost 4 bases, leaving 8 bases of the junction unmatched. Germline assignment: CDR1 SGDLS and CDR2 YYNGEE. The CDR3 contains 17 residues.

The chain carries TRBV5-6 and TRBJ1-2; TRBD1 matches 10 bases. Per the germline V gene, CDR1 is SGHDT and CDR2 is YYEEEE. The CDR3 extends over 15 amino acids. The V gene end was trimmed by 4 bases and the J gene end by 1 base; junction bases not matched to a gene: 4. As DNA, the CDR3 is TGTGCCAGCAGCCCCGACAGGGGGCATAACTATGGCTACACCTTC. Encoded protein: CASSPDRGHNYGYTF.

This clone appeared a single time. The chain is built from TRBV27 and TRBJ2-5; the match to TRBD2 covers 11 bases. The CDR3 is made up of 16 amino acids. Germline CDR1 MNHEY, CDR2 SMNVEV (reference sequence). Losses at the gene ends were 5 bases for V and 4 bases for J; bases not matched to a gene: 9. DNA for the CDR3: TGTGCCAGCAGTAAGAATAGCGGGGGGGCCTCAGAGACCCAGTACTTC. It translates to CASSKNSGGASETQYF.

The chain joins TRBV7-3 to TRBJ2-5; maybe TRBD1 (7 bases). Trimming took 2 bases from V and 5 from J, leaving 15 bases between them. Per the germline V gene, CDR1 is SGHTA and CDR2 is FQGTGA. This CDR3 spans 15 amino acids. The CDR3 bases are TGTGCCAGCAGCTTAGGGCCAGGGGGGAGTGAGACCCAGTACTTC. This gives the protein CASSLGPGGSETQYF.

In this sample, this clone turned up a few times. The V call is TRBV6-6, the J call TRBJ1-1; 7 bases align to TRBD1. The CDR3 runs 14 residues. V lost 10 bases, J lost 4 bases, and 12 bases stayed unmatched. Germline CDR1 is MNHNY and CDR2 is SVGAGI (reference sequence). CDR3 DNA: TGTGCCACCAGGTCTGGGACAGTGGGCACTGAAGCTTTCTTT. Its protein is CATRSGTVGTEAFF.

The chain links TRBV7-9 to TRBJ2-1; D is possibly TRBD1 (7 bases). V gave up 11 bases and J gave up 7 bases, with 18 bases separating them. This CDR3 is 13 amino acids long. From germline, CDR1 is SEHNR and CDR2 FQNEAQ (reference sequence). DNA for the CDR3: TGTGCCGTAGCGGTGACAGGGTGGAATGAGCAGTTCTTC. Translation gives CAVAVTGWNEQFF.

This clone was seen only a few times. The chain uses TRBV15 and TRBJ2-1; 7 nucleotides agree with TRBD1. The CDR3 runs 16 residues. Trimming at V came to 0 bases and at J to 5 bases, leaving 7 bases not matched to a gene. The germline V gene has CDR1 LNHNV and CDR2 YYDKDF (reference sequence). The DNA for the CDR3 is TGTGCCACCAGCAGAGAAGTTGGGACAGATCACAATGAGCAGTTCTTC. Translating gives CATSREVGTDHNEQFF.

The J gene is TRBJ2-2, the V gene TRBV5-1, with D possibly TRBD2 on 5 matching bases. V was shortened by 0 bases and J by 4 bases, with 10 bases between the two germline ends. The germline V gene encodes CDR1 SGHRS and CDR2 YFSETQ. This CDR3 is built from 15 residues. The CDR3 DNA reads as TGCGCCAGCAGCTTGGGAGCCAGCGGCACCGGGGAGCTGTTTTTT. The encoded protein is CASSLGASGTGELFF.

The V and J genes are TRBV6-5 and TRBJ2-1; D unresolved. V was clipped by 2 bases and J by 4 bases, with 12 bases between them. CDR1 and CDR2 from the germline V gene are MNHEY and SVGAGI. The CDR3 has 15 residues. CDR3 residues: CASSYQAAEYNEQFF. The DNA for the CDR3 is TGTGCCAGCAGTTACCAGGCCGCAGAATACAATGAGCAGTTCTTC.

The chain has TRBV12-5 and TRBJ2-1; TRBD2 aligns across 9 bases. The V gene end was trimmed by 0 bases and the J gene end by 5 bases; junction bases not matched to a gene: 5. The CDR3 is 16 amino acids. Germline-derived CDR1 and CDR2 are LGHNT and FRNRAP. CDR3 region: CASGLVLAGGDNEQFF. DNA for the CDR3: TGTGCTAGTGGTTTGGTATTGGCGGGGGGGGACAATGAGCAGTTCTTC.

The V and J genes are TRBV11-3 and TRBJ2-2; TRBD2 agrees at 7 bases. The V segment lost 5 bases and the J segment 6 bases; nucleotides outside the gene matches: 12. The germline CDR1 and CDR2 sequences are SGHNT and YENEEA. The CDR3 contains 16 residues. The CDR3: CASSTRDYPGAGELFF. CDR3 nucleotide sequence: TGTGCCAGCAGCACCCGGGACTACCCGGGGGCCGGGGAGCTGTTTTTT.